This TCR beta chain comes out of a study of post-analysis software for immune sequencing data (dated by TCRdb to about 2015). For the wider study: The recorded disease courses included relapsing-remitting, secondary progressive and progressive-relapsing multiple sclerosis, and some patients had no subtype annotation. The patient repertoires were compared against 11 previously published healthy control repertoires obtained from donors aged roughly 6 to 25 years. A subset of samples was prepared in parallel using single-end sample barcoding, then pooled and co-amplified after Illumina adapter ligation. Overall results and qualifications from the work: Direct clustering with F measure revealed strong co-clustering of samples prepared in the same batch, which led to a batch-effect correction. Normalized Chao1 diversity was significantly lower in multiple sclerosis patients than controls, suggesting substantial peripheral T-cell clonal expansion. The control group was slightly older than the multiple sclerosis patient group. Patients showed significantly higher frequencies than controls for a few TRBV segments, among them TRBV5-6, TRBV5-1 and TRBV20-1.

Germline trimming amounts to 6 bases on V and 4 bases on J, with 7 as the count of junction bases outside the gene matches. The CDR3 starts with the cysteine, ends with the phenylalanine, and has 14 residues. CDR3 DNA is the only sequence kept; it has 42 bases, read in frame from the first base. To demonstrate the VDJtools post-analysis software, TCR beta repertoires were profiled from the peripheral blood of 13 young patients with multiple sclerosis. The patients with multiple sclerosis were children and adolescents between about 6 and 16 years of age. The receptor library was made with PCR. Sequencing relied on an Illumina HiSeq 2500. Unique molecular identifiers were incorporated into TCR beta cDNA libraries to reduce PCR and sequencing biases. Roughly 500,000 cDNA molecules were obtained for every 1 to 10 million input T cells, so each molecule roughly corresponded to one T cell. The patient libraries were prepared and sequenced with the same protocol used for the earlier healthy control dataset. Within a given batch, samples were prepared together, multiplexed and sequenced on the same HiSeq lane. For the original study's pipeline: Raw barcoded reads were processed with MIGEC, discarding single-read molecular identifier groups before consensus assembly and CDR3 extraction. Clonotype tables were post-analysed with VDJtools, normalizing diversity by down-sampling all datasets to the smallest sample size. To correct batch-related cross-sample contamination, repertoire overlap clustering matched CDR3 amino acid sequences but not nucleotide sequences. Starting from the raw public reads, TCRdb applied fastp trimming at Q25, assembled clones with MiXCR and retained in-frame beta chains. Entries are consolidated by CDR3 protein sequence, retaining the most common genes and DNA. These V and J calls rely on TCRdb rather than the paper's analysis. A total of 380,000 or so distinct CDR3 sequences appear in this sample, about a third of them only once. Roughly 13% of the sample belongs to the ten largest clones.

This clonotype was observed a handful of times. It lacks a known antigen. It has no much larger one-base neighbor in the sample; base qualities were not kept. The sequenced material came from blood. In this chain, TRBV12-3 or TRBV12-4 is recombined with TRBJ1-1, with 8 bases in between that match TRBD1. The source is a girl aged 5-17 years with multiple sclerosis. This receptor carries the CDR3 CASRRQGRSTEAFF. The base sequence is TGTGCCAGCAGGAGACAGGGGCGAAGCACTGAAGCTTTCTTT.